The 13 T cell receptor beta chains presented below share a single source sample, sequenced in a study of blood T cell repertoires in COVID-19. Profiling relied on immunoSEQ multiplex PCR, and the TCRdb table lists in-frame clones only, not all of them. The sample lists more than 150,000 clones; roughly nine tenths were seen once. Sample: peripheral blood. The receptors derive from a man aged 65-85 years with active or convalescent COVID-19.

V is TRBV4-1 and J is TRBJ1-5; D call uncertain. The CDR3 covers 15 residues. The V and J ends lost 3 bases and 6 bases respectively, with 15 bases between them. In germline, CDR1 is MGHRA, CDR2 YSYEKL. The CDR3 sequence is CASSHTNAFPQPQHF. In nucleotides, the CDR3 is TGCGCCAGCAGCCACACAAACGCTTTCCCTCAGCCCCAGCATTTT.

This rearrangement joins TRBV7-7 to TRBJ2-7; D may be TRBD2 (5 bases). The CDR3 spans 13 residues. V was trimmed by 5 bases and J by 5 bases, leaving 13 bases between them. CDR1 is SSHAT and CDR2 is FNYEAQ in the germline V gene (reference sequence). The CDR3 nucleotides read TGTGCCAGCAGCGTCGGGAATCACGACGAGCAGTACTTC. Its translation: CASSVGNHDEQYF.

This chain links TRBV5-6 with TRBJ1-2; D is unresolved. There are 18 residues in the CDR3. V lost 0 bases to trimming and J lost 2 bases, with 20 bases between them. CDR1 and CDR2 (germline): SGHDT, YYEEEE. The CDR3 region is CASSLAAKKAALNYGYTF. CDR3 nucleotides: TGTGCCAGCAGCTTGGCCGCTAAGAAGGCGGCCCTCAACTATGGCTACACCTTC. The whole variable domain, filled in from reference TRBV5-6 and TRBJ1-2, reads DAGVTQSPTHLIKTRGQQVTLRCSPKSGHDTVSWYQQALGQGPQFIFQYYEEEERQRGNFPDRFSGHQFPNYSSELNVNALLLGDSALYLCASSLAAKKAALNYGYTFGSGTRLTVV.

V and J are TRBV6-2 or TRBV6-3 and TRBJ2-7; TRBD2 agrees at 9 bases. Germline V gives CDR1 MNHEY, CDR2 SVGEGT. The J segment lost 7 bases and the V segment lost 5 bases, leaving 9 bases of the junction unmatched. This CDR3 has 14 residues. The CDR3 nucleotides read TGTGCCAGCAGTGGCACGGGACTAGCCGGGGAGCAGTACTTC. It yields the protein CASSGTGLAGEQYF.

The gene calls are TRBV4-2 and TRBJ1-2; 7 bases map to TRBD1. Looked up from germline, CDR1 is LGHNA and CDR2 is YNFKEQ. The CDR3 contains 15 residues. Trimming at V came to 4 bases and at J to 2 bases, leaving 7 bases not matched to a gene. CDR3 nucleotide sequence: TGTGCCAGCAGCCCCACGACAGGGAGGAACTATGGCTACACCTTC. This translates into CASSPTTGRNYGYTF.

The chain has TRBV11-3 and TRBJ2-2; weak D call: TRBD2 (7 bases). The CDR3 runs 16 residues. CDR1 is SGHNT, CDR2 YENEEA, per germline. Trimming cost V 5 bases and J 4 bases, with 17 bases left between them. This CDR3 reads CASSLRGATSTGELFF. CDR3 coding DNA: TGTGCCAGCAGCCTCCGGGGGGCGACGAGCACCGGGGAGCTGTTTTTT.

This clone was counted only a few times. V is TRBV18 and J is TRBJ2-7, with D perhaps TRBD2 (6 bases). From germline, CDR1 is KGHSH and CDR2 LQKENI. The CDR3 has 15 residues. Trimming stripped 5 bases from V and 0 bases from J, with 14 bases between. As DNA, the CDR3 is TGTGCCAGCTCAATGGGACTGAGGAGCTCCTACGAGCAGTACTTC. It encodes CASSMGLRSSYEQYF. Complete variable domain (other parts from reference TRBV18 and TRBJ2-7): NAGVMQNPRHLVRRRGQEARLRCSPMKGHSHVYWYRQLPEEGLKFMVYLQKENIIDESGMPKERFSAEFPKEGPSILRIQQVVRGDSAAYFCASSMGLRSSYEQYFGPGTRLTVT.

The V call is TRBV6-5, the J call TRBJ1-2; a possible D gene is TRBD1 (5 bases). Trimming shortened V by 6 bases and J by 7 bases, and 15 bases separated the two germline ends. Looked up from germline, CDR1 is MNHEY and CDR2 is SVGAGI. The CDR3 consists of 13 residues. In DNA form, the CDR3 reads TGTGCCAGCAGACCCACCGCCGGGGGTGGCTACACCTTC. Translating it yields CASRPTAGGGYTF.

The chain links TRBV5-1 to TRBJ2-2, with 7 bases aligning to TRBD2. This CDR3 has 16 residues. V lost 4 bases to trimming and J lost 2 bases; unmatched junction nucleotides: 8. Germline V lookup: CDR1 SGHRS, CDR2 YFSETQ. This chain's CDR3 is CASSLGGLLNTGELFF. The DNA of the CDR3 is TGCGCCAGCAGCCTTGGGGGACTACTAAACACCGGGGAGCTGTTTTTT.

This rearrangement joins TRBV2 to TRBJ1-1; 7 bases align to TRBD1. The germline gives CDR1 SNHLY, CDR2 FYNNEI. This CDR3 is 15 amino acids long. With 5 bases clipped from V and 5 bases from J, the junction kept 11 bases outside the gene matches. CDR3 nucleotide sequence: TGTGCCAGCAGTACGGGACAGTGGAGTTCTACTGAAGCTTTCTTT. Translating gives CASSTGQWSSTEAFF.

This clone was seen more than once but under ten times. The chain uses TRBV6-2 or TRBV6-3 and TRBJ1-1; perhaps TRBD1 as D (6 bases). This CDR3 region has 14 residues. Trimming left V 6 bases short and J 6 bases short, with 17 bases between. Germline V gene sequence: CDR1 MNHEY, CDR2 SVGEGT. The CDR3 region has the DNA TGTGCCAGCAGCCGCAGGGGCGGGTTCCCTGAAGCTTTCTTT. This sequence encodes CASSRRGGFPEAFF.

The rearrangement joins TRBV10-3 to TRBJ1-1; the D gene is possibly TRBD1 (5 bases). CDR3 length: 12 residues. V was shortened by 6 bases and J by 10 bases, with 15 bases between the two germline ends. Germline V lookup: CDR1 ENHRY, CDR2 SYGVKD. CDR3 sequence reads: CAIRNRTGAAFF. The DNA for the CDR3 is TGTGCCATCAGGAACAGGACCGGCGCAGCTTTCTTT.

The rearrangement joins TRBV9 to TRBJ2-7; D is ambiguous. Germline CDR1 SGDLS, CDR2 YYNGEE. This CDR3 contains 16 residues. The V end was cut by 0 bases, the J end by 0 bases, with 13 bases between. The CDR3 spells CASSVVGDSSSYEQYF. DNA of the CDR3: TGTGCCAGCAGCGTAGTTGGTGACTCGAGCTCCTACGAGCAGTACTTC.